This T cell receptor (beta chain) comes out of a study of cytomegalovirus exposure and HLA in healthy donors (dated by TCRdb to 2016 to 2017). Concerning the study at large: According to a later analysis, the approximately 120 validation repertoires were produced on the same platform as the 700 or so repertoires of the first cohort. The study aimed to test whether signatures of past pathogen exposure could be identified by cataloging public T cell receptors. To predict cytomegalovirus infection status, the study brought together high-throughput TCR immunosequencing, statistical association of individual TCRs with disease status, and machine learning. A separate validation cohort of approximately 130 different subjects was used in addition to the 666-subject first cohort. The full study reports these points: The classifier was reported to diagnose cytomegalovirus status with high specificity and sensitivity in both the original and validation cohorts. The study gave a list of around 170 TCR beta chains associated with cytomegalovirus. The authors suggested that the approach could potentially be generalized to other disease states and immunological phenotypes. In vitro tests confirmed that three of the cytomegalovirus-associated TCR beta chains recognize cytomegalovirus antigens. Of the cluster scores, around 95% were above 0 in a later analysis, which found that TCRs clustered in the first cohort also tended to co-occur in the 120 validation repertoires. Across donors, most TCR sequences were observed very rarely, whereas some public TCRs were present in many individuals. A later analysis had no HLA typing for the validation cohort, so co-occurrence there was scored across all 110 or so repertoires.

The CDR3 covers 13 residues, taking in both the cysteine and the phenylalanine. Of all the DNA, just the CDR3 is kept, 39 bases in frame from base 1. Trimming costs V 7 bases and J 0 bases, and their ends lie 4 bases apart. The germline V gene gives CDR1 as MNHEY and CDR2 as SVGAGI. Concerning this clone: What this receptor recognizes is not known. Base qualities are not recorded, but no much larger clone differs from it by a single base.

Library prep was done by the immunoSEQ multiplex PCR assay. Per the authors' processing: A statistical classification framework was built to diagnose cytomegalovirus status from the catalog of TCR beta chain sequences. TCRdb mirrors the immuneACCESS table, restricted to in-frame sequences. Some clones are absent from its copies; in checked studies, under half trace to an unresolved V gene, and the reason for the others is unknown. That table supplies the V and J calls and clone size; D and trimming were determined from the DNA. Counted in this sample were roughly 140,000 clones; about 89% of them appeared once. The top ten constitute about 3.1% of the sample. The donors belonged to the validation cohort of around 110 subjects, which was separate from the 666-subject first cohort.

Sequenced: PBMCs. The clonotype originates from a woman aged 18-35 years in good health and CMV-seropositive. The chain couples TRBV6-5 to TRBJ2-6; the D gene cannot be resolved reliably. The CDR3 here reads CASTSSGANVLTF. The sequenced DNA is TGTGCCAGCACTAGCTCTGGGGCCAACGTCCTGACTTTC.